The 32 T cell receptor beta chains presented below share a single source sample, sequenced in a study of cytomegalovirus exposure and HLA in healthy donors. The PCR contained 60 Vbeta and 13 Jbeta primers. Clones were read by immunoSEQ multiplex PCR, and TCRdb kept only the in-frame ones, dropping some. Recorded for this sample: around 80,000 clones. What was sequenced was PBMCs. The receptors here all came from a boy between 5 and 17 years old in good health and CMV-seronegative.

The chain recombines TRBV6-5 with TRBJ2-3, with TRBD1 matching over 9 bases. Unmatched junction bases numbered 4, after V lost 2 bases and J lost 4 bases. The CDR3 loop spans 15 amino acids. The germline V gene has CDR1 MNHEY and CDR2 SVGAGI. The CDR3 sequence: CASSYGTGRADTQYF. CDR3 in DNA: TGTGCCAGCAGTTACGGGACAGGGAGGGCAGATACGCAGTATTTT.

This chain connects TRBV29-1 to TRBJ2-7, with a possible D match to TRBD2 (6 bases). The V end lost 3 bases, the J end lost 3 bases, and 9 bases lay between the germline ends. In germline, CDR1 is SQVTM, CDR2 ANQGSEA. CDR3 size: 12 residues. Written as DNA, the CDR3 is TGCAGCGTTGAGACTAGTTTCTACGAGCAGTACTTC. This sequence encodes CSVETSFYEQYF.

The gene calls are TRBV5-6 and TRBJ2-2; 7 nucleotides line up with TRBD1. After removal of 0 bases from V and 0 bases from J, the junction contained 2 bases not matched to a gene. The germline V gene has CDR1 SGHDT and CDR2 YYEEEE. The CDR3 sequence is 16 residues long. CDR3 region: CASSLGQGTNTGELFF. DNA of the CDR3: TGTGCCAGCAGCTTGGGACAGGGAACGAACACCGGGGAGCTGTTTTTT.

This chain uses TRBV7-2 with TRBJ2-1, with 15 bases identical to TRBD2. This CDR3 has 15 amino acids. J lost 8 bases, V lost 4 bases, and 3 bases had no gene match. Germline V gene lookup returns CDR1 SGHTA and CDR2 FQGNSA. The CDR3 is CASSWGLAGGYEQFF. The CDR3 nucleotides read TGTGCCAGCAGCTGGGGACTAGCGGGGGGTTATGAGCAGTTCTTC.

The chain combines TRBV18 with TRBJ1-1, with a weak D call TRBD1 (5 bases). The CDR3 totals 13 residues. V was clipped by 2 bases and J by 4 bases, with 8 bases between them. The germline CDR1 and CDR2 sequences are KGHSH and LQKENI. CDR3 loop: CASSPAGFTEAFF. In DNA form, the CDR3 reads TGTGCCAGCTCACCAGCAGGGTTCACTGAAGCTTTCTTT.

The rearrangement joins TRBV5-4 to TRBJ1-2; no clear D gene. The CDR3 spans 16 residues. Trimming stripped 0 bases from V and 3 bases from J, with 15 bases between. Germline V CDR1 and CDR2: SGHNT, YYREEE (reference sequence). The CDR3 is CASSLVGLDDHYGYTF. DNA of the CDR3: TGTGCCAGCAGCTTGGTGGGCTTAGACGATCACTATGGCTACACCTTC.

The chain links TRBV2 to TRBJ2-7, with a possible D match to TRBD1 (5 bases). Trimming took off 2 bases at V and 1 base at J, with 6 bases between the two ends. This CDR3 has 13 residues. CDR1 is SNHLY, CDR2 FYNNEI, per germline. CDR3 amino acids: CASSETGSYEQYF. In nucleotides, the CDR3 is TGTGCCAGCAGTGAAACAGGTTCCTACGAGCAGTACTTC.

The chain couples TRBV6-1 to TRBJ1-4; TRBD1 agrees at 7 bases. From germline, CDR1 is MNHNS and CDR2 SASEGT. The CDR3 totals 14 residues. J lost 5 bases, V lost 6 bases, and 6 bases had no gene match. CDR3 sequence: CASRTGTVNEKLFF. DNA for the CDR3: TGTGCCAGCAGGACCGGGACAGTCAATGAAAAACTGTTTTTT.

The chain uses TRBV6-5 and TRBJ2-7; 9 bases agree with TRBD1. CDR1 is MNHEY, CDR2 SVGAGI, per germline. V trimming: 6 bases; J trimming: 4 bases; junction bases outside the gene matches: 4. CDR3 size: 13 residues. The CDR3 coding sequence is TGTGCCAGCAGACAGACAGGGGGGTACGAGCAGTACTTC. It specifies CASRQTGGYEQYF.

The J gene is TRBJ1-1, the V gene TRBV10-1; D unclear. This CDR3 has 13 amino acids. V dropped 6 bases and J dropped 1 base, with 9 bases sitting between them. Looked up from germline, CDR1 is WNHNN and CDR2 is SYGVQD (reference sequence). CDR3 nucleotides: TGCGCCAGCAGGGTTAGCCGGAACACTGAAGCTTTCTTT. Translated, it gives CASRVSRNTEAFF.

This chain links TRBV4-1 with TRBJ1-1, with 11 bases lining up with TRBD1. The ends lost 4 bases at V and 5 bases at J; junction bases unmatched: 9. The CDR3 extends over 16 amino acids. Germline values: CDR1 MGHRA, CDR2 YSYEKL. Here the CDR3 reads CASSLIGGTGGTEAFF. CDR3 nucleotides: TGCGCCAGCAGCCTGATAGGGGGGACAGGGGGGACTGAAGCTTTCTTT.

This chain uses TRBV21-1 with TRBJ2-1; the table's D call TRBD2 went unverified against the DNA. TRBV21-1 constitutes a pseudogene. CDR3 size: 11 residues. CDR3 protein: CASSTTGKQFF. DNA of the CDR3: TGTGCCAGCAGCACCACCGGGAAGCAGTTCTTC.

Comment on this clone: At one end, the junction sequence differs from germline, possibly due to a read error. The chain uses TRBV30 and TRBJ1-6, with 9 positions matching TRBD1. The CDR3 runs 15 residues. Germline-derived CDR1 and CDR2 are GTSNPN and SVGIG (reference sequence). CDR3 sequence (DNA): TGTGCCGGGAGTCACGGGACAGGGTCGAGTTCACCCCTCCACTTT. Translating it yields CAGSHGTGSSSPLHF.

V is TRBV7-9 and J is TRBJ1-3; 7 nucleotides match TRBD1. Germline loops: CDR1 SEHNR, CDR2 FQNEAQ (reference sequence). V shed 2 bases and J 8 bases; nucleotides not matched to a gene: 3. There are 13 residues in the CDR3. The CDR3 protein is CASSLPGTDTIYF. The CDR3, as DNA: TGTGCCAGCAGCTTACCAGGGACAGACACCATATATTTT.

The chain couples TRBV30 to TRBJ1-2; D may be TRBD1 (6 bases). V lost 2 bases to trimming and J lost 6 bases, with 13 bases between them. CDR1 and CDR2 from the germline V gene are GTSNPN and SVGIG (reference sequence). The CDR3 spans 13 residues. CDR3 sequence reads: CAWSSGTSNGYTF. In nucleotides, the CDR3 is TGTGCCTGGAGTTCCGGGACAAGCAATGGCTACACCTTC.

The rearrangement joins TRBV10-1 to TRBJ2-7; 8 nucleotides agree with TRBD1. The CDR3 length is 16 residues. Germline V gives CDR1 WNHNN, CDR2 SYGVQD (reference sequence). Trimming removed 0 bases from V and 2 bases from J; junction bases left unmatched: 6. CDR3 sequence reads: CASSESETGATYEQYF. The CDR3 nucleotides are TGCGCCAGCAGTGAGTCGGAGACAGGGGCTACCTACGAGCAGTACTTC.

V usage is TRBV6-1 and J usage is TRBJ2-2; 8 bases line up with TRBD2. This CDR3 comprises 18 residues. Germline CDR1 reads MNHNS; CDR2 reads SASEGT. Trimming at V came to 1 base and at J to 5 bases, leaving 12 bases not matched to a gene. CDR3 residues: CASSEVWAGGTGTGELFF. The CDR3 bases are TGTGCCAGCAGTGAAGTTTGGGCGGGAGGAACCGGGACCGGGGAGCTGTTTTTT.

Written as DNA, the CDR3 is TGTGCCAGCAGTGACATAGCGGGATCAATAGATACGCAGTATTTT. Translating gives CASSDIAGSIDTQYF. V usage is TRBV6-1 and J usage is TRBJ2-3; the match to TRBD2 covers 8 bases. With 3 bases clipped from V and 5 bases from J, the junction kept 7 bases outside the gene matches. Germline V gene sequence: CDR1 MNHNS, CDR2 SASEGT. The CDR3 is 15 amino acids.

The V call is TRBV5-1, the J call TRBJ2-7, with 7 positions matching TRBD2. V lost 4 bases and J lost 2; bases outside the gene matches: 6. This CDR3 comprises 14 residues. The germline V gene encodes CDR1 SGHRS and CDR2 YFSETQ. The DNA of the CDR3 is TGCGCCAGCAGCCCCGGACGGGGGGCCTACGAGCAGTACTTC. Protein product: CASSPGRGAYEQYF. Full variable domain (missing parts from reference TRBV5-1 and TRBJ2-7): KAGVTQTPRYLIKTRGQQVTLSCSPISGHRSVSWYQQTPGQGLQFLFEYFSETQRNKGNFPGRFSGRQFSNSRSEMNVSTLELGDSALYLCASSPGRGAYEQYFGPGTRLTVT.

DNA of the CDR3: TGTGCCAGCAGTTTATTGGGAGGTTGGGCGACTGAAGCTTTCTTT. It specifies CASSLLGGWATEAFF. This chain connects TRBV27 to TRBJ1-1; D gene ambiguous. This CDR3 comprises 15 residues. Germline values: CDR1 MNHEY, CDR2 SMNVEV (reference sequence). Trimming pared 1 base from V and 5 bases from J, leaving 14 bases between.

The rearrangement links TRBV11-2 to TRBJ2-4; D is unclear. Trimming left V 5 bases short and J 6 bases short, with 11 bases between. Per the germline V gene, CDR1 is SGHAT and CDR2 is FQNNGV. The CDR3 is 13 residues long. Written as DNA, the CDR3 is TGTGCCAGCAGCCGAGGTACCGGAAACATTCAGTACTTC. The encoded protein is CASSRGTGNIQYF.

The J gene is TRBJ2-7, the V gene TRBV29-1; 9 nucleotides align to TRBD2. From germline, CDR1 is SQVTM and CDR2 ANQGSEA. The length of the CDR3 is 13 residues. The junction had 6 bases not matched to a gene; V was cut back by 7 bases and J by 2 bases. CDR3 loop: CSATTSGAYEQYF. CDR3 sequence (DNA): TGCAGCGCCACGACTAGCGGTGCCTACGAGCAGTACTTC.

The gene calls are TRBV11-2 and TRBJ2-7, with TRBD2 identical over 8 bases. CDR3 size: 15 residues. Germline trimming cut 2 bases from V and 3 bases from J; bases unmatched to any gene: 6. CDR1 and CDR2 from the germline V gene are SGHAT and FQNNGV. The CDR3 sequence is CASSLPSSGDYEQYF. For the CDR3, the DNA is TGTGCCAGCAGCTTACCGAGTAGCGGGGACTACGAGCAGTACTTC. Full variable domain (remainder filled in from reference TRBV11-2 and TRBJ2-7): EAGVAQSPRYKIIEKRQSVAFWCNPISGHATLYWYQQILGQGPKLLIQFQNNGVVDDSQLPKDRFSAERLKGVDSTLKIQPAKLEDSAVYLCASSLPSSGDYEQYFGPGTRLTVT.

The CDR3 loop reads CASSADYRAGGDTEAFF. In DNA form, the CDR3 reads TGTGCCAGCAGCGCCGATTATAGGGCGGGTGGGGACACTGAAGCTTTCTTT. This chain connects TRBV9 to TRBJ1-1, with D unresolved. The CDR3 totals 17 residues. Germline CDR1 reads SGDLS; CDR2 reads YYNGEE. V dropped 3 bases and J dropped 3 bases, with 21 bases sitting between them.

This chain uses TRBV18 with TRBJ1-3; 9 positions agree with TRBD1. The CDR3 extends over 16 amino acids. Germline V gene sequence: CDR1 KGHSH, CDR2 LQKENI. With V trimmed by 6 bases and J by 1 base, 7 bases remained unmatched. CDR3 amino acids: CASSTQGAFSGNTIYF. In nucleotides, the CDR3 is TGTGCCAGCTCTACACAGGGGGCGTTTTCTGGAAACACCATATATTTT.

CDR3 sequence (DNA): TGTGCCTGGAGCTTACAGGGGCACGGCTACACCTTC. Protein sequence: CAWSLQGHGYTF. The chain recombines TRBV30 with TRBJ1-2, with 7 bases lining up with TRBD1. Looked up from germline, CDR1 is GTSNPN and CDR2 is SVGIG (reference sequence). CDR3 length: 12 amino acids. After removal of 3 bases from V and 8 bases from J, the junction contained 6 bases not matched to a gene.

The chain joins TRBV30 to TRBJ1-2; TRBD1 matches 10 bases. V was pared by 7 bases and J by 4 bases, with 6 bases of the junction left unmatched. Germline CDR1 and CDR2: GTSNPN and SVGIG (reference sequence). CDR3 size: 13 residues. The CDR3 nucleotides read TGTGCCTACCGGGACAGGGGATCCTATGGCTACACCTTC. Its translation: CAYRDRGSYGYTF.

This chain links TRBV7-9 with TRBJ1-1, with TRBD1 identical over 7 bases. CDR1 is SEHNR and CDR2 is FQNEAQ in the germline V gene (reference sequence). The trim removed 5 bases at V and 2 bases at J, leaving 5 bases unmatched. The CDR3 sequence is 14 residues long. CDR3 nucleotides: TGTGCCAGCAGCCCATGGGACAGAAACACTGAAGCTTTCTTT. This sequence encodes CASSPWDRNTEAFF.

The chain combines TRBV29-1 with TRBJ2-3, with D possibly being TRBD2 (6 bases). Germline loops: CDR1 SQVTM, CDR2 ANQGSEA. Trimming shortened V by 6 bases and J by 7 bases, and 14 bases separated the two germline ends. The CDR3 has 12 amino acids. This chain's CDR3 is CSVVRGGNTQYF. CDR3 coding DNA: TGCAGCGTCGTGCGCGGAGGGAATACGCAGTATTTT.

The chain uses TRBV10-3 and TRBJ2-7, with D perhaps matching TRBD2 (5 bases). V was trimmed by 6 bases and J by 5 bases, leaving 8 bases between them. From germline, CDR1 is ENHRY and CDR2 SYGVKD. This CDR3 region has 11 residues. The CDR3 nucleotides read TGTGCCATCAGGGCGAGGGACGAGCAGTACTTC. Amino acids: CAIRARDEQYF.

CDR3 residues: CASSPYRQGIEYGYTF. DNA of the CDR3: TGTGCCAGCAGCCCCTACCGACAGGGGATTGAGTATGGCTACACCTTC. The chain couples TRBV7-6 to TRBJ1-2, with 8 positions matching TRBD1. Trimming took 5 bases from V and 5 from J; bases not matched to a gene: 13. The CDR3 loop spans 16 amino acids. Per germline, CDR1 SGHVS and CDR2 FNYEAQ.

The chain employs TRBV19 and TRBJ2-1, with 8 bases identical to TRBD1. V dropped 3 bases and J dropped 4; count of bases not matched to a gene: 14. CDR3 length: 18 residues. Germline CDR1 and CDR2: LNHDA and SQIVND (reference sequence). The CDR3, as DNA: TGTGCCAGTAGTATGGGCAAAACAGGACAGGGTAGATACAATGAGCAGTTCTTC. Protein sequence: CASSMGKTGQGRYNEQFF.